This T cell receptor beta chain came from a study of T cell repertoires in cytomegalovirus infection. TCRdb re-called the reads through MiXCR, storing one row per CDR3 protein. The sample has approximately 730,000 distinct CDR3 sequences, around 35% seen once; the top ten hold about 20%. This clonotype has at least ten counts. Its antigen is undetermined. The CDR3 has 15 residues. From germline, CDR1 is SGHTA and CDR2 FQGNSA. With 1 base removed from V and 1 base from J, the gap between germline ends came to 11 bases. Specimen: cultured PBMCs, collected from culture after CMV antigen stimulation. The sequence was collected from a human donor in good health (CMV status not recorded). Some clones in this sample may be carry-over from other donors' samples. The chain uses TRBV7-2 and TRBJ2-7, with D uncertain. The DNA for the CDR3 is TGTGCCAGCAGCTTAGTCTGGGTAGGATCCTACGAGCAGTACTTC. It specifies CASSLVWVGSYEQYF.